This T cell receptor beta chain emerged from a study of OX40 agonist ivuxolimab in advanced cancers. For the study at large: Previous treatment with anti-PD-1, anti-PD-L1 or anti-CTLA-4 therapy was allowed; about 44% had received some. Overall study findings and caveats: Blood T cells, both CD4+ and CD8+, expanded clonally by week 6 at 0.1 to 3.0 mg/kg.

Assay used: immunoSEQ multiplex PCR; TCRdb lists only in-frame clones, some missing. The data show 22,000 or so clones, roughly 82% seen once. Per the germline V gene, CDR1 is SGHDT and CDR2 is YYEEEE. Trimming pared 7 bases from V and 5 bases from J, leaving 15 bases between. The CDR3 is 13 amino acids. Comment on this clone: Its matching antigen is unknown.

Sequenced material: CD4+ or CD8+ T cells sorted from blood, taken in a trial of the OX40 agonist ivuxolimab. This chain uses TRBV5-6 with TRBJ2-5; D is perhaps TRBD1 (6 bases). This receptor was identified in an adult with an advanced solid tumor such as melanoma, head and neck, liver or kidney cancer. CDR3 nucleotide sequence: TGTGCCAGCTGCAATACAGGGTGTGAGACCCAGTACTTC. Translation gives CASCNTGCETQYF.